The present T cell receptor beta chain was sequenced within a study of Graves' ophthalmopathy and Graves' hyperthyroidism. Study-wide points: At 65% to 71% sensitivity and over 72% specificity, the model predicted progression of the ophthalmopathy.

Many counts were recorded for this clonotype. Its matching antigen is unknown. The germline CDR1 and CDR2 sequences are SQVTM and ANQGSEA. Deletions cut 6 bases from V and 0 bases from J, with 18 bases between. CDR3 length: 16 residues. Scientists amplified the TCR beta CDR3 regions from RNA transcripts. HTBI primers served in a first-round RT-PCR, which a second-round multiplex PCR followed. TCRdb itself ran the multiplex PCR reads through MiXCR, one entry per CDR3 protein. The table records some 350,000 distinct CDR3 sequences, 15% to 20% of them present only once. This TCR came from an adult woman with stable Graves' hyperthyroidism. Sequencing was performed on peripheral blood. This chain joins TRBV29-1 and TRBJ1-5; D is uncertain. The CDR3 loop is CSVRWSPDYSNQPQHF. CDR3 DNA sequence: TGCAGCGTCCGGTGGTCGCCAGATTATAGCAATCAGCCCCAGCATTTT.